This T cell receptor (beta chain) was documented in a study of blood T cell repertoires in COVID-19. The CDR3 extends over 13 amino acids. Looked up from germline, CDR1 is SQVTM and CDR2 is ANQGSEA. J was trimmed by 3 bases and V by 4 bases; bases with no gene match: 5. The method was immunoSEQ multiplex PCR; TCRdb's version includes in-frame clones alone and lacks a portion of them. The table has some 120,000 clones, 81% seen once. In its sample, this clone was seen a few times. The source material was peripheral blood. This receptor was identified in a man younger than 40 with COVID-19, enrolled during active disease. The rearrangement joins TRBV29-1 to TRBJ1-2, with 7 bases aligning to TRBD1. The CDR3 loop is CSVGQGEYYGYTF. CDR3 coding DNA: TGCAGCGTTGGTCAGGGGGAGTACTATGGCTACACCTTC.